This TCR beta chain was sequenced during a study of T-cell reconstitution after alpha-beta-depleted transplantation in children. This clonotype was found many times. Researchers prepared the TCRbeta library using unique molecular identifiers, the study reports. Via MiXCR, TCRdb re-called the PCR reads, giving one row per CDR3 protein. The table records about 120,000 distinct CDR3 sequences, around a tenth of them present only once. The origin of this receptor is a human donor who donated a stem cell graft to a child with acute lymphoblastic leukemia. The sample here was PBMCs from the stem cell graft donor, taken from the stem cell graft.

CDR3 protein: CASSPAGGAYNEQFF. DNA for the CDR3: TGTGCCAGCAGTCCAGCGGGAGGGGCCTACAATGAGCAGTTCTTC. V gene TRBV27 combines with J gene TRBJ2-1; TRBD2 matches at 10 bases. The germline V gene encodes CDR1 MNHEY and CDR2 SMNVEV (reference sequence). The J segment lost 2 bases and the V segment lost 5 bases, leaving 3 bases of the junction unmatched. This CDR3 comprises 15 residues.